This T cell receptor beta chain derives from a study of blood T cell repertoires in COVID-19. With 2 bases clipped from V and 1 base from J, the junction kept 4 bases outside the gene matches. This CDR3 is 16 amino acids long. CDR1 and CDR2 from the germline V gene are GTSNPN and SVGIG (reference sequence). Per the authors' pipeline: Amplified reference gene primers provided the basis for estimating nucleated cell counts. Some clones are missing from TCRdb's copy, which holds only in-frame ones; the method was immunoSEQ multiplex PCR. V, J and clone size reflect that table, while D and trimming were determined from the DNA. The sample gives about 220,000 clones, 70% to 85% of which show up once; 3% to 4% is in the top ten.

The source material was PBMCs or T cells enriched from blood (not recorded which). The rearrangement joins TRBV30 to TRBJ2-2; the match to TRBD2 covers 10 bases. This receptor was taken from an older woman who had recovered from COVID-19. Here the CDR3 reads CAWSKAGGWNTGELFF. The CDR3 DNA is TGTGCCTGGAGTAAAGCGGGAGGGTGGAACACCGGGGAGCTGTTTTTT.